The 22 T cell receptor beta chains below were found in one sample sequenced in a study of cytomegalovirus exposure and HLA in healthy donors. Primers: 60 Vbeta forward and 13 Jbeta reverse. The assay was immunoSEQ multiplex PCR, and TCRdb's table has in-frame clones only and misses some. The repertoire holds about 190,000 clones, with 84% as singletons. The sequencing input was PBMCs. The source of these receptors is a boy under 18 in good health and CMV-seronegative.

V usage is TRBV4-1 and J usage is TRBJ1-1; D is unclear. This CDR3 contains 14 residues. Trimming left V 0 bases short and J 4 bases short, with 9 bases between. Germline V gives CDR1 MGHRA, CDR2 YSYEKL. The CDR3: CASSQDPGSTEAFF. The DNA for the CDR3 is TGCGCCAGCAGCCAAGATCCAGGTAGCACTGAAGCTTTCTTT.

In the case of this clone: This same CDR3 is encoded by further DNA sequences in the sample. This chain joins TRBV14 and TRBJ2-7, with D unclear. This CDR3 contains 13 residues. V lost 1 base to trimming and J lost 2 bases, with 6 bases between them. Germline V gene data show CDR1 as SGHDN and CDR2 as FVKESK. The CDR3 DNA reads TGTGCCAGCAGCCAAGGGCACACCTACGAGCAGTACTTC. It yields the protein CASSQGHTYEQYF.

This chain joins TRBV9 and TRBJ1-1; D gene uncertain. Germline-derived CDR1 and CDR2 are SGDLS and YYNGEE. The CDR3 totals 8 residues. Between the trimmed V and J ends, which lost 7 bases and 10 bases, there was a span of 5 bases. The CDR3 sequence: CASFGAFF. The CDR3 region has the DNA TGTGCCAGCTTCGGAGCTTTCTTT. The variable domain in full, completed from reference TRBV9 and TRBJ1-1, reads DSGVTQTPKHLITATGQRVTLRCSPRSGDLSVYWYQQSLDQGLQFLIQYYNGEERAKGNILERFSAQQFPDLHSELNLSSLELGDSALYFCASFGAFFGQGTRLTVV.

The genes are TRBV27 and TRBJ1-2; no firm D call. Germline V gene sequence: CDR1 MNHEY, CDR2 SMNVEV (reference sequence). The CDR3 contains 13 residues. V gave up 4 bases and J gave up 2 bases, with 8 bases separating them. CDR3 residues: CASSSSVNYGYTF. CDR3 DNA sequence: TGTGCCAGCAGTTCTTCCGTCAACTATGGCTACACCTTC.

This chain links TRBV10-3 with TRBJ2-3; 8 nucleotides agree with TRBD1. V lost 6 bases and J lost 5; bases outside the gene matches: 4. This CDR3 spans 13 amino acids. Per the germline V gene, CDR1 is ENHRY and CDR2 is SYGVKD. The CDR3 here is CAIRGQEQDTQYF. As DNA, the CDR3 is TGTGCCATCAGGGGACAGGAACAAGATACGCAGTATTTT.

V gene TRBV19 combines with J gene TRBJ2-5; tentatively, D is TRBD2 (5 bases). CDR3 length: 13 amino acids. V was clipped by 7 bases and J by 2 bases, with 11 bases between them. Germline V gene data show CDR1 as LNHDA and CDR2 as SQIVND (reference sequence). CDR3 protein: CASNIGGQETQYF. The CDR3 nucleotides are TGTGCCAGTAATATTGGAGGACAAGAGACCCAGTACTTC.

This clone was seen once. V gene TRBV19 combines with J gene TRBJ2-7; tentative D call: TRBD2 (5 bases). V was trimmed by 2 bases and J by 5 bases, leaving 7 bases between them. The CDR3 extends over 12 amino acids. Germline CDR1 is LNHDA and CDR2 is SQIVND (reference sequence). CDR3 bases: TGTGCCAGTAGTATACGGGGTAACGAGCAGTACTTC. It specifies CASSIRGNEQYF.

The genes are TRBV30 and TRBJ1-2; D call uncertain. V shed 0 bases and J shed 4 bases, with 15 bases lying between them. Germline V gene sequence: CDR1 GTSNPN, CDR2 SVGIG (reference sequence). This CDR3 region has 15 residues. Here the CDR3 DNA reads TGTGCCTGGAGTGTCTTTGGCCAAGAACCCTATGGCTACACCTTC. Translating gives CAWSVFGQEPYGYTF.

This chain joins TRBV7-9 and TRBJ2-5, with D possibly being TRBD2 (5 bases). CDR1 is SEHNR and CDR2 is FQNEAQ in the germline V gene (reference sequence). This CDR3 has 13 amino acids. Trimming took 6 bases from V and 5 from J, leaving 13 bases between them. The CDR3 is CASRGKGGETQYF. In nucleotides, the CDR3 is TGTGCCAGCAGAGGGAAGGGCGGGGAGACCCAGTACTTC.

CDR3 in amino acids: CASSIVAQGSYNEQFF. The CDR3, as DNA: TGTGCCAGTAGTATAGTAGCACAGGGGTCCTACAATGAGCAGTTCTTC. The chain carries TRBV19 and TRBJ2-1; 7 bases are a match to TRBD1. The germline CDR1 and CDR2 sequences are LNHDA and SQIVND (reference sequence). The CDR3 is made up of 16 amino acids. Trimming took 1 base from V and 1 from J; bases not matched to a gene: 4.

About this clone: Relative to the germline gene, one junction end is altered; a read error may explain this. This rearrangement joins TRBV28 to TRBJ2-7, with 8 nucleotides matching TRBD1. The V gene's germline CDR1 is MDHEN and CDR2 SYDVKM. This CDR3 is built from 12 residues. In nucleotides, the CDR3 is TGTGCCAGCAGCCGCAGGGGGCGCACCTGCTTTTTC. Its translation: CASSRRGRTCFF.

The rearrangement uses TRBV13 and TRBJ1-1, with D maybe TRBD1 (6 bases). V lost 5 bases, J lost 2 bases, and 15 bases lay in between. Germline V gene sequence: CDR1 PRHDT, CDR2 FYEKMQ (reference sequence). CDR3 length: 15 amino acids. CDR3 nucleotides: TGTGCCAGCAGCCCGCCGGGACACAAAAACACTGAAGCTTTCTTT. The encoded protein is CASSPPGHKNTEAFF.

This clone was counted once. The rearrangement links TRBV10-1 to TRBJ2-7; TRBD1 matches at 7 bases. The V gene end was trimmed by 3 bases and the J gene end by 6 bases; junction bases not matched to a gene: 2. From germline, CDR1 is WNHNN and CDR2 SYGVQD (reference sequence). The CDR3 runs to 12 residues. CDR3 protein: CASSEGGGEQYF. Written as DNA, the CDR3 is TGCGCCAGCAGTGAAGGGGGCGGCGAGCAGTACTTC.

In DNA form, the CDR3 reads TGTGCCATCAGTGAGTCCGGGACTAGCAGATACGGGGAGCTGTTTTTT. Translation gives CAISESGTSRYGELFF. The V call is TRBV10-3, the J call TRBJ2-2, with 9 bases aligning to TRBD2. The length of the CDR3 is 16 residues. Unmatched junction bases numbered 6, after V lost 0 bases and J lost 7 bases. Germline lookup yields CDR1 ENHRY and CDR2 SYGVKD.

Details on this clone: One end of the junction fails to match germline, which may point to a read error. The V gene is TRBV7-7, the J gene TRBJ2-5, with TRBD2 identical over 9 bases. This CDR3 is 19 amino acids long. The germline CDR1 and CDR2 sequences are SSHAT and FNYEAQ (reference sequence). The CDR3 reads CASSLAVDGASGDQETQYF. The CDR3 DNA sequence: TGTGCTAGCAGCTTAGCGGTTGATGGGGCTAGCGGGGACCAAGAGACCCAGTACTTC.

This chain links TRBV7-2 with TRBJ1-1, with unresolved D. CDR3 length: 15 amino acids. Trimming took off 5 bases at V and 0 bases at J, with 13 bases between the two ends. Germline CDR1 SGHTA, CDR2 FQGNSA. In DNA, the CDR3 is TGTGCCAGCAGCACCCGCCCGGAGATGAACACTGAAGCTTTCTTT. Encoded protein: CASSTRPEMNTEAFF. Full variable domain (rest looked up from reference TRBV7-2 and TRBJ1-1): GAGVSQSPSNKVTEKGKDVELRCDPISGHTALYWYRQSLGQGLEFLIYFQGNSAPDKSGLPSDRFSAERTGGSVSTLTIQRTQQEDSAVYLCASSTRPEMNTEAFFGQGTRLTVV.

The chain has TRBV29-1 and TRBJ2-5; D ambiguous. Trimming took 7 bases from V and 1 from J, leaving 16 bases between them. CDR1 and CDR2 from the germline V gene are SQVTM and ANQGSEA. This CDR3 contains 14 residues. CDR3 loop: CSGGPIPFQETQYF. CDR3 bases: TGCAGCGGAGGTCCCATCCCATTCCAAGAGACCCAGTACTTC.

The V and J genes are TRBV15 and TRBJ1-2; weak D call: TRBD1 (5 bases). Trimming pared 2 bases from V and 6 bases from J, leaving 13 bases between. This CDR3 comprises 14 residues. Germline-derived CDR1 and CDR2 are LNHNV and YYDKDF (reference sequence). The CDR3 loop reads CATSRRQKIDGYTF. CDR3 DNA: TGTGCCACCAGCAGACGACAGAAGATAGATGGCTACACCTTC.

The J gene is TRBJ2-7, the V gene TRBV14; TRBD1 aligns across 11 bases. The V segment lost 3 bases and the J segment 2 bases; nucleotides outside the gene matches: 3. Germline lookup yields CDR1 SGHDN and CDR2 FVKESK. CDR3 size: 15 residues. The CDR3 DNA is TGTGCCAGCAGCCATGGACAGGGGGCCCCCTACGAGCAGTACTTC. This encodes CASSHGQGAPYEQYF.

This chain uses TRBV29-1 with TRBJ2-7, with a tentative D call TRBD1 (7 bases). This CDR3 has 14 residues. Trimming pared 5 bases from V and 4 bases from J, leaving 18 bases between. Germline lookup yields CDR1 SQVTM and CDR2 ANQGSEA. CDR3 in amino acids: CSVQGGRGPYEQYF. CDR3 coding DNA: TGCAGCGTTCAGGGGGGCCGGGGCCCTTACGAGCAGTACTTC.

The chain is built from TRBV30 and TRBJ2-7; perhaps TRBD2 as D (5 bases). The V gene's germline CDR1 is GTSNPN and CDR2 SVGIG (reference sequence). V lost 1 base to trimming and J lost 2 bases, with 12 bases between them. This CDR3 contains 14 residues. CDR3 residues: CAWSGLARAYEQYF. CDR3 DNA sequence: TGTGCCTGGAGTGGCCTAGCCCGAGCCTACGAGCAGTACTTC.

The chain employs TRBV7-9 and TRBJ2-3, with 7 bases lining up with TRBD1. J gave up 5 bases and V 3 bases, and 14 bases lay outside the gene matches. The length of the CDR3 is 17 residues. CDR1 SEHNR and CDR2 FQNEAQ come from the germline V gene (reference sequence). The CDR3 nucleotides read TGTGCCAGCAGCTTCATGACAGGGAGAGGGAGAGGAGATACGCAGTATTTT. Amino acids: CASSFMTGRGRGDTQYF.